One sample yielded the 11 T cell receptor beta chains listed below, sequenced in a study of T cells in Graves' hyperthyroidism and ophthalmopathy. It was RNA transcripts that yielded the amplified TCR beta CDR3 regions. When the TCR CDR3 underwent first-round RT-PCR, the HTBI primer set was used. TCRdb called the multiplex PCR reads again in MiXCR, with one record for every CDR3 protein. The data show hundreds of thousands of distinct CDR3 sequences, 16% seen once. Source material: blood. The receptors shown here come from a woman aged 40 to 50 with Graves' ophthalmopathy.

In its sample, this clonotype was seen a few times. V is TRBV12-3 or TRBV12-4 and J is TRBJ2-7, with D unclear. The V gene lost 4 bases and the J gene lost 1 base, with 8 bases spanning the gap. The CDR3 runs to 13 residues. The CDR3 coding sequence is TGTGCCAGCAGTTCGATCGGATCCTACGAGCAGTACTTC. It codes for CASSSIGSYEQYF.

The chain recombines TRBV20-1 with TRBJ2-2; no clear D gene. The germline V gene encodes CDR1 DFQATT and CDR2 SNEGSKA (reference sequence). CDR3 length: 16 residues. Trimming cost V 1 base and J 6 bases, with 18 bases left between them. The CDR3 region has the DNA TGCAGTGCTAGAGTAGGACGTCGGAGCGATCCCGGGGAGCTGTTTTTT. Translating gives CSARVGRRSDPGELFF.

The CDR3 reads CSVSGLETQYF. The DNA of the CDR3 is TGCAGCGTTTCTGGCTTGGAGACCCAGTACTTC. This sequence joins TRBV29-1 and TRBJ2-5; D is uncertain. Looked up from germline, CDR1 is SQVTM and CDR2 is ANQGSEA. V lost 5 bases and J lost 5, with 9 bases in between. This CDR3 comprises 11 residues. Full variable domain (missing parts from reference TRBV29-1 and TRBJ2-5): SAVISQKPSRDICQRGTSLTIQCQVDSQVTMMFWYRQQPGQSLTLIATANQGSEATYESGFVIDKFPISRPNLTFSTLTVSNMSPEDSSIYLCSVSGLETQYFGPGTRLLVL.

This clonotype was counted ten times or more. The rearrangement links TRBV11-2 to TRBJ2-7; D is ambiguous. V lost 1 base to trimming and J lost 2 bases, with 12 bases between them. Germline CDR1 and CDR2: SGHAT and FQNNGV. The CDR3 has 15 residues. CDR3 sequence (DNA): TGTGCCAGCAGCTTAGCCCATTCTTTCCCCTACGAGCAGTACTTC. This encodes CASSLAHSFPYEQYF.

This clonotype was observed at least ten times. The CDR3, as DNA: TGTGCCAGCAGCTTGGCTATGGAGCAGGGAGAAGCTTTCTTT. It specifies CASSLAMEQGEAFF. This chain joins TRBV5-5 and TRBJ1-1; D might be TRBD1 (5 bases). Germline V gene data show CDR1 as SGHKS and CDR2 as YYEKEE (reference sequence). The CDR3 runs 14 residues. V lost 0 bases and J lost 8, with 14 bases in between.

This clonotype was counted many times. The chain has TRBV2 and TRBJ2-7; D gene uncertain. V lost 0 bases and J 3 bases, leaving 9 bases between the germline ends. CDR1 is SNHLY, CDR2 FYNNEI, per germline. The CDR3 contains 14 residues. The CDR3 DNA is TGTGCCAGCAGTGAAGCGCTTCGAGGCTACGAGCAGTACTTC. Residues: CASSEALRGYEQYF.

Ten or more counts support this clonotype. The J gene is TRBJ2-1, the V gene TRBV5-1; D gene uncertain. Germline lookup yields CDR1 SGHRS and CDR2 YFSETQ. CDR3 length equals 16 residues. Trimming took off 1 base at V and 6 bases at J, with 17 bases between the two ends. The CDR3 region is CASSLFPATRANEQFF. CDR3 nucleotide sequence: TGCGCCAGCAGCTTGTTCCCCGCCACACGGGCCAATGAGCAGTTCTTC.

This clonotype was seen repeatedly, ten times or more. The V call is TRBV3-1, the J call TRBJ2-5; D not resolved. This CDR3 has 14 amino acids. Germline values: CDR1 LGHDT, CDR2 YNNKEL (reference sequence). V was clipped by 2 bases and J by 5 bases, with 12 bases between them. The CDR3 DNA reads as TGTGCCAGCAGCCAATTCGCACGTTCGGAGACCCAGTACTTC. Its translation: CASSQFARSETQYF.

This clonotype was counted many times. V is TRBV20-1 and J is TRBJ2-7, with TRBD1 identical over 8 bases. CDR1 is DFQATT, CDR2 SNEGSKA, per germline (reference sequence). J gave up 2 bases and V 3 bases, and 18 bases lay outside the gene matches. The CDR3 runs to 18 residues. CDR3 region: CSARGWETGVGNTYEQYF. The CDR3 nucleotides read TGCAGTGCTAGGGGCTGGGAGACAGGGGTAGGAAACACCTACGAGCAGTACTTC.

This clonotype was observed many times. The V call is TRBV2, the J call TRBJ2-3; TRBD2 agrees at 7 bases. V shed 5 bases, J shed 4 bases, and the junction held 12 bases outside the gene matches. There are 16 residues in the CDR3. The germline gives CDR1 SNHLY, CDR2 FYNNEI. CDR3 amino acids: CASSPRLADASDTQYF. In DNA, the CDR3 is TGTGCCAGCAGTCCCAGACTAGCAGATGCGTCAGATACGCAGTATTTT. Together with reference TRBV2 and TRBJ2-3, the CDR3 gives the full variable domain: EPEVTQTPSHQVTQMGQEVILRCVPISNHLYFYWYRQILGQKVEFLVSFYNNEISEKSEIFDDQFSVERPDGSNFTLKIRSTKLEDSAMYFCASSPRLADASDTQYFGPGTRLTVL.

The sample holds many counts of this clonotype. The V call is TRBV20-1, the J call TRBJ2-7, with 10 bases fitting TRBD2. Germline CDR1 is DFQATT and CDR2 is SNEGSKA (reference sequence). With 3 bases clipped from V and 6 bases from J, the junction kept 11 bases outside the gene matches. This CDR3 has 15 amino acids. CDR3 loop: CSASPPLAGVVEQYF. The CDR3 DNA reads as TGCAGTGCTAGCCCTCCCCTAGCGGGAGTTGTCGAGCAGTACTTC.